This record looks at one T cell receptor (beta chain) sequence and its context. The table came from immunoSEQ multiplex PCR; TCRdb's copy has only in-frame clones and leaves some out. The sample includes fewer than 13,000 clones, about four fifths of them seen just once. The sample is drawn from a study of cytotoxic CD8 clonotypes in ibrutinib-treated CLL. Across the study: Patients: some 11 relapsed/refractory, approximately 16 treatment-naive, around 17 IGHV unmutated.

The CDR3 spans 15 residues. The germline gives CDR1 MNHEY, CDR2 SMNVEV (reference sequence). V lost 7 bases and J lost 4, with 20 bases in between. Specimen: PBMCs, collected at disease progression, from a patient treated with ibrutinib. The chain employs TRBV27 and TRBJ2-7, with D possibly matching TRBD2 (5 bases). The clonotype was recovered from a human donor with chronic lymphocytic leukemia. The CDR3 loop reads CASTREGSGGYEQYF. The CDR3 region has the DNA TGTGCCAGCACCCGAGAGGGTTCTGGAGGTTACGAGCAGTACTTC.